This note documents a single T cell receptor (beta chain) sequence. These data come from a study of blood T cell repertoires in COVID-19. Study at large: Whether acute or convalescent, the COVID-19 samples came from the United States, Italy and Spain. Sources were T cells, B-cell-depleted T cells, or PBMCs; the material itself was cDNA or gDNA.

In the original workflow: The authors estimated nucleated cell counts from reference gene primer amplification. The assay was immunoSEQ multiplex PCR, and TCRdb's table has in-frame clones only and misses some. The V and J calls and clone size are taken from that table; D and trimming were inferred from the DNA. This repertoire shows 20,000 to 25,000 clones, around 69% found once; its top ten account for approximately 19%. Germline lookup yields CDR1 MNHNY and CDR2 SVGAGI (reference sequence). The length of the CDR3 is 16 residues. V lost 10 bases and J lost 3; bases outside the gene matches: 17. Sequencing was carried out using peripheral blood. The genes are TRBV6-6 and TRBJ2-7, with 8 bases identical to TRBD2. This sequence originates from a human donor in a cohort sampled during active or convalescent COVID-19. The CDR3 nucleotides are TGTGCCACCGGCGGGAGGTCCCAAACAGAGAACTACGAGCAGTACTTC. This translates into CATGGRSQTENYEQYF.